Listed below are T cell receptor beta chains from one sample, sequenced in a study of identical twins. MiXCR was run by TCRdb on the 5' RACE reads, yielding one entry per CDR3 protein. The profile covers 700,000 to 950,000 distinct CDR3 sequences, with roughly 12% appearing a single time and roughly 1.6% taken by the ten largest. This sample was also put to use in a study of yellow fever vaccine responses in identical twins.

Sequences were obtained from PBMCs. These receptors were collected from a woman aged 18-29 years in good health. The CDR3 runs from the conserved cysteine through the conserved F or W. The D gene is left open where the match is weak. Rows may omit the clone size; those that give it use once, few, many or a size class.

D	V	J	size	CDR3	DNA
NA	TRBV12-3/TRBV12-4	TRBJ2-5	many	CASSPGEGEETQYF	TGTGCCAGCAGTCCGGGGGAGGGGGAAGAGACCCAGTACTTC
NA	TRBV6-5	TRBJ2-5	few	CASRPTPGTQYF	TGTGCCAGCAGGCCCACACCGGGGACCCAGTACTTC
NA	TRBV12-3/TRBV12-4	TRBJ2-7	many	CASSLEVGSYEQYF	TGTGCCAGCAGTTTAGAAGTAGGCAGCTACGAGCAGTACTTC
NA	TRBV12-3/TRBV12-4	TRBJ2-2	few	CASSLAGGSNTGELFF	TGTGCCAGCAGTTTAGCGGGGGGTTCGAACACCGGGGAGCTGTTTTTT
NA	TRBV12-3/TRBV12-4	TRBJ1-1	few	CASSKRELNTEAFF	TGTGCCAGCAGTAAGCGGGAATTGAACACTGAAGCTTTCTTT
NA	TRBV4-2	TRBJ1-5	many	CASSQDRQGNQPQHF	TGTGCCAGCAGCCAAGATCGGCAGGGCAATCAGCCCCAGCATTTT
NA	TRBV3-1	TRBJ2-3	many	CASSQAGARDTQYF	TGTGCCAGCAGCCAAGCGGGGGCGAGAGATACGCAGTATTTT
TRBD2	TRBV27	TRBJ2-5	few	CASSPTLAGLGLTQYF	TGTGCCAGCAGTCCCACCCTAGCGGGGTTGGGATTGACCCAGTACTTC
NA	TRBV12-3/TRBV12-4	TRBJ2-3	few	CASRGDGFISTQYF	TGTGCCAGCAGGGGCGACGGATTCATTTCGACGCAGTATTTT
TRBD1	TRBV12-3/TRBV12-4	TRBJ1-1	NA	CASSLGAGQGNTEAFF	TGTGCCAGCAGTTTAGGAGCCGGACAGGGGAACACTGAAGCTTTCTTT
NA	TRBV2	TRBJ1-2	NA	CASSDRGGGVYGYTF	TGTGCCAGCAGTGATAGAGGAGGGGGGGTCTATGGCTACACCTTC
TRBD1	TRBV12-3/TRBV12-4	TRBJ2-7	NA	CASSQTGPYEQYF	TGTGCCAGCAGTCAGACAGGGCCCTACGAGCAGTACTTC
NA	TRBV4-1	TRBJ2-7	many	CASSQGSGRDYEQYF	TGCGCCAGCAGCCAAGGGAGTGGCAGAGACTACGAGCAGTACTTC
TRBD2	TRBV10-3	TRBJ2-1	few	CAISQRTSGRVSYNEQFF	TGTGCCATCAGTCAACGGACTAGCGGGAGAGTCTCCTACAATGAGCAGTTCTTC
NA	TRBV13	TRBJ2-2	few	CASSSDRTGELFF	TGTGCCAGCAGCTCAGACAGGACCGGGGAGCTGTTTTTT
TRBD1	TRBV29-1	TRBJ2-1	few	CSVDQGQGAWEQFF	TGCAGCGTGGATCAGGGACAGGGGGCTTGGGAGCAGTTCTTC
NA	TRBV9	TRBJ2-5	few	CASSVEAVALETQYF	TGTGCCAGCAGCGTAGAAGCAGTAGCTTTAGAGACCCAGTACTTC
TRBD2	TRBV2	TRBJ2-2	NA	CASSALLGAGEDGELFF	TGTGCCAGCAGTGCCCTGCTAGGAGCGGGAGAGGACGGGGAGCTGTTTTTT
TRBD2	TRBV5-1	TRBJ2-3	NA	CASSKLAGPSTDTQYF	TGCGCCAGCAGCAAATTAGCGGGTCCTAGCACAGATACGCAGTATTTT
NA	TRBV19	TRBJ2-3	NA	CASSDVGGDTQYF	TGTGCCAGTAGTGACGTAGGGGGAGATACGCAGTATTTT
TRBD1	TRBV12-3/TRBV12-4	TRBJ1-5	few	CASSPQTGNNQPQHF	TGTGCCAGCAGTCCGCAGACAGGGAACAATCAGCCCCAGCATTTT
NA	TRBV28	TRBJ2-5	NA	CASSFWERKETQYF	TGTGCCAGCAGTTTTTGGGAAAGGAAGGAGACCCAGTACTTC
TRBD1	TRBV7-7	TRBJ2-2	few	CASSPLLTGGAAGELFF	TGTGCCAGCAGCCCATTACTGACAGGGGGCGCCGCCGGGGAGCTGTTTTTT
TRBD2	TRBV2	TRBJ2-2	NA	CASRIGLAGGTGELFF	TGTGCCAGCAGGATCGGACTAGCGGGGGGGACCGGGGAGCTGTTTTTT
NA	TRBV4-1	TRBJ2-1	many	CASSQEGGGLSEQFF	TGCGCCAGCAGCCAAGAAGGGGGAGGGTTAAGTGAGCAGTTCTTC
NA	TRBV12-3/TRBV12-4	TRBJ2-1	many	CASRYNNEQFF	TGTGCCAGCAGGTACAACAATGAGCAGTTCTTC